A selection of T cell receptor beta chains follows, all from one sample in a study of T-cell memory formation after mild COVID-19. TCRdb fed the 5' RACE reads into MiXCR, producing one record per CDR3 protein. Of fewer than 350,000 distinct CDR3 sequences listed, around 8% are singletons. The source material was PBMCs or a T cell subset sorted from them (not recorded which). These receptors were collected from a man in his late teens or twenties who had mild COVID-19 (a few samples of this study predate the infection). Cell type and time point are not known. The conserved cysteine and the conserved F or W are not part of the CDR3 here.

11,TRBJ1-2,TRBV7-9,ASTSARNYGYT
14,TRBJ2-1,TRBV6-1,ASRGMGTGDYNEQF
11,TRBJ2-6,TRBV6-5,ASRAAGANVLT
11,TRBJ1-3,TRBV5-1,ASSLAGTDTIY
13,TRBJ2-3,TRBV20-1,SASPGTRSTDTQY
14,TRBJ2-7,TRBV5-1,ASSLAAGLGTPEQY
13,TRBJ2-7,TRBV9,ASSPLGADPYEQY
11,TRBJ2-2,TRBV6-4,ASSDSTTGELF
10,TRBJ2-3,TRBV4-1,ASTTGADTQY
13,TRBJ1-1,TRBV5-1,ASSTPGGLWTEAF
12,TRBJ1-5,TRBV28,ASSLAQGDQPQH
13,TRBJ1-2,TRBV7-9,ASSLSGRFDYGYT
11,TRBJ2-2,TRBV7-6,ASSLGPGQGLF
13,TRBJ2-5,TRBV4-1,ASSQDAGPSFILY
15,TRBJ2-3,TRBV4-3,ASSQDWVGGPTDTQY
12,TRBJ2-5,TRBV6-2/TRBV6-3,ASSRSGGAETQY
13,TRBJ2-7,TRBV20-1,SARDGDRPSYEQY
11,TRBJ2-1,TRBV5-4,ASSYGGINEQF
13,TRBJ2-7,TRBV12-3/TRBV12-4,ASSFRAGEPYEQY
12,TRBJ2-3,TRBV18,ASSPTSGTDTQY
13,TRBJ2-1,TRBV19,ASSITRGEYNEQF
13,TRBJ2-3,TRBV20-1,SAREGRQGADTQY
13,TRBJ2-7,TRBV7-8,ASTQRQGASYEQY
13,TRBJ1-5,TRBV19,ASSGTGARSQPQH
14,TRBJ1-5,TRBV2,ASSLRGLYSNQPQH
15,TRBJ2-1,TRBV6-5,ASSRVEGAGSYNEQF
11,TRBJ1-4,TRBV3-1,ASSLTGLEKLF
13,TRBJ1-5,TRBV6-2/TRBV6-3,ASSLRTGGHQPQH
14,TRBJ1-4,TRBV7-2,ASSLNGGGASEKLF
12,TRBJ2-1,TRBV5-1,ASSLVLETIEQF
15,TRBJ2-2,TRBV7-6,ASSSSAGGLSTGELF
9,TRBJ2-3,TRBV29-1,SVGSGDTQY
9,TRBJ1-1,TRBV6-2/TRBV6-3,ASWENTEAF
12,TRBJ1-1,TRBV12-3/TRBV12-4,ASRDGQLNTEAF
13,TRBJ1-1,TRBV7-2,ASSLVIQSNTEAF
12,TRBJ1-1,TRBV12-3/TRBV12-4,ASSTTTGRAEAF
12,TRBJ1-4,TRBV7-6,ASSTGDSGEKLF
13,TRBJ2-7,TRBV7-2,ASSPEPSGSYEQY
11,TRBJ1-2,TRBV11-2,ASSRGTVEGYT
11,TRBJ2-4,TRBV12-3/TRBV12-4,ASSFPGSNIQY
12,TRBJ2-3,TRBV28,ASRSWRYTDTQY
12,TRBJ1-4,TRBV3-1,ASSQRDRNEKLF
12,TRBJ1-1,TRBV12-3/TRBV12-4,ASSADRWNTEAF
14,TRBJ2-2,TRBV7-8,ASSLFPGANTGELF
11,TRBJ1-5,TRBV27,AEGSTSNQPQH